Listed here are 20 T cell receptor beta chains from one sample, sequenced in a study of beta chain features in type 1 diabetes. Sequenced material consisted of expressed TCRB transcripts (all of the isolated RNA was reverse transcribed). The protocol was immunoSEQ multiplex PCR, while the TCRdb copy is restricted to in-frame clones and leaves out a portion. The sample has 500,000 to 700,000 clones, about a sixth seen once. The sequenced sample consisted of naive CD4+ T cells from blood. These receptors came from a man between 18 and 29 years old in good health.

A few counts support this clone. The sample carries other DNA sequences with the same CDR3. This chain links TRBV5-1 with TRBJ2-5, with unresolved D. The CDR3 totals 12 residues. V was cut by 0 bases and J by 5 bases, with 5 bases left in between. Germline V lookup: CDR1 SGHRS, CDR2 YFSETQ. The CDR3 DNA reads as TGCGCCAGCAGCTTGGCCGGTGAGACCCAGTACTTC. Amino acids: CASSLAGETQYF.

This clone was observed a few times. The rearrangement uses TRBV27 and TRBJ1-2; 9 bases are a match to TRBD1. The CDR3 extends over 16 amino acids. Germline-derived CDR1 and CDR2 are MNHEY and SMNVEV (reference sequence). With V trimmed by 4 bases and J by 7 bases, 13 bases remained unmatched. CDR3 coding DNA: TGTGCCAGCAGTTGGGGTCCGAGGGACAGGGAGATTGGCTACACCTTC. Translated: CASSWGPRDREIGYTF.

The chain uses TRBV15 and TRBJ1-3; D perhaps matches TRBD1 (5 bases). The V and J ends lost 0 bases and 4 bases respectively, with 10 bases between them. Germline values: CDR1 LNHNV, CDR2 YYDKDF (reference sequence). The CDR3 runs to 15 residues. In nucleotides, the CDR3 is TGTGCCACCAGCAGAGATGGGGGAACGGGAAACACCATATATTTT. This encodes CATSRDGGTGNTIYF.

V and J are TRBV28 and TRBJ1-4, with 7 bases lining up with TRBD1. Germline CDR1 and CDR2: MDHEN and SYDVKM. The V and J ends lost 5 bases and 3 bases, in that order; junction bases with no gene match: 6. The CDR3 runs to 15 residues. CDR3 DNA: TGTGCCAGCAGTGGGGGACAGACACCTAATGAAAAACTGTTTTTT. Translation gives CASSGGQTPNEKLFF.

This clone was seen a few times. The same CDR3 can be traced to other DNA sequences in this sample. CDR3: CASSRQGSYEQYF. The CDR3 coding sequence is TGTGCCAGTAGTCGACAGGGATCCTACGAGCAGTACTTC. The chain links TRBV19 to TRBJ2-7; 7 bases are a match to TRBD1. V was clipped by 5 bases and J by 1 base; unmatched bases: 2. Per the germline V gene, CDR1 is LNHDA and CDR2 is SQIVND (reference sequence). The CDR3 sequence is 13 residues long.

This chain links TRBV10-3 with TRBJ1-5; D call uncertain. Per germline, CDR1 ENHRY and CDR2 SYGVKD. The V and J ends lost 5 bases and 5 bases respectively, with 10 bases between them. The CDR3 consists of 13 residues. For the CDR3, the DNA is TGTGCCATCAGTCCTGTCGGGGATCAGCCCCAGCATTTT. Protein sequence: CAISPVGDQPQHF.

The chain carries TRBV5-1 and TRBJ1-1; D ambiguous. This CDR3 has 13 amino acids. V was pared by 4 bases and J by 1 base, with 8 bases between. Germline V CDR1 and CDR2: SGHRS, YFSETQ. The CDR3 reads CASSPSGNTEAFF. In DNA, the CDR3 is TGCGCCAGCAGCCCCAGTGGGAACACTGAAGCTTTCTTT.

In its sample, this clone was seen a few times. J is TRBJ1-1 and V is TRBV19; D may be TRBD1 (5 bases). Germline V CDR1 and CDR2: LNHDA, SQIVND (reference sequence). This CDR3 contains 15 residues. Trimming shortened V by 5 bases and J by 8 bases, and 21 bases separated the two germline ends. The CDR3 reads CASSLTGLFPEEAFF. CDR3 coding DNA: TGTGCCAGTAGTCTCACGGGACTCTTCCCCGAAGAAGCTTTCTTT.

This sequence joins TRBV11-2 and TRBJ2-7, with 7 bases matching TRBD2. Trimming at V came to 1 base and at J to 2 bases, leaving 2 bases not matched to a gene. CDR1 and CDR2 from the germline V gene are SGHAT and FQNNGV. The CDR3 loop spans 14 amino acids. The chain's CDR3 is CASSLAGTTYEQYF. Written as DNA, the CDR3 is TGTGCCAGCAGCTTAGCGGGGACTACCTACGAGCAGTACTTC.

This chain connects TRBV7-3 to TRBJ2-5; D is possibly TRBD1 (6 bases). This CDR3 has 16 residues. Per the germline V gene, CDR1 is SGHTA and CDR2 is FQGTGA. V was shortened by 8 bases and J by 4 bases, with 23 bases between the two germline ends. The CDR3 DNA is TGTGCCAGCCTACCGAAGCCACAGGGTAGTACAGAGACCCAGTACTTC. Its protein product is CASLPKPQGSTETQYF. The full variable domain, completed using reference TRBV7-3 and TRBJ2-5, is GAGVSQTPSNKVTEKGKYVELRCDPISGHTALYWYRQSLGQGPEFLIYFQGTGAADDSGLPNDRFFAVRPEGSVSTLKIQRTERGDSAVYLCASLPKPQGSTETQYFGPGTRLLVL.

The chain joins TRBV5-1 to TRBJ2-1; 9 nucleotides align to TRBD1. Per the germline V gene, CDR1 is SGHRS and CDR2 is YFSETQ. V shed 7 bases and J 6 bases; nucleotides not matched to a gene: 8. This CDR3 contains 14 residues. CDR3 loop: CASSPDRGRNEQFF. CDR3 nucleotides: TGCGCCAGCTCCCCGGACAGGGGACGCAATGAGCAGTTCTTC.

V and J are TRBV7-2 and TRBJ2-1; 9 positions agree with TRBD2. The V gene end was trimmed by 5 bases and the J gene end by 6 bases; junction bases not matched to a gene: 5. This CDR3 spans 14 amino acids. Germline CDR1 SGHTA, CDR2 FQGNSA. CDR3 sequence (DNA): TGTGCCAGCAGCCCCAGGCGGGGGGGCAATGAGCAGTTCTTC. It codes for CASSPRRGGNEQFF.

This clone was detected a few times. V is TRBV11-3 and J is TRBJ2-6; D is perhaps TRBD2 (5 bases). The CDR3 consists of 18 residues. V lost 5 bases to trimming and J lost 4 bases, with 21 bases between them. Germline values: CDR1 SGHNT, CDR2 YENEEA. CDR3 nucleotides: TGTGCCAGCAGCAACCCCAGTGATCGGGATTCCGGGGCCAACGTCCTGACTTTC. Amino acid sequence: CASSNPSDRDSGANVLTF.

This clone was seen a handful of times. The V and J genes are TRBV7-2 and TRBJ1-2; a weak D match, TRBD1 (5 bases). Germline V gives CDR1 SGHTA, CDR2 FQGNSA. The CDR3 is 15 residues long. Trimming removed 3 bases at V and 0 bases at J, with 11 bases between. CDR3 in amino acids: CASSFTGPANYGYTF. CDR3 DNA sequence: TGTGCCAGCAGCTTCACAGGACCCGCTAACTATGGCTACACCTTC.

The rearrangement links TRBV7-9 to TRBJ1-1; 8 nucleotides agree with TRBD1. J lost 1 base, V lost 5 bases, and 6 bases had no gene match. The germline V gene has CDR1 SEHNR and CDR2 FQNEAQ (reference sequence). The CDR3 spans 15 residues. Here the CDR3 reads CASSPRTGRNTEAFF. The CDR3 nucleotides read TGTGCCAGCAGCCCTCGGACAGGGAGGAACACTGAAGCTTTCTTT. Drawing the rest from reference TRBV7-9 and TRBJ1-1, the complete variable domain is DTGVSQNPRHKITKRGQNVTFRCDPISEHNRLYWYRQTLGQGPEFLTYFQNEAQLEKSRLLSDRFSAERPKGSFSTLEIQRTEQGDSAMYLCASSPRTGRNTEAFFGQGTRLTVV.

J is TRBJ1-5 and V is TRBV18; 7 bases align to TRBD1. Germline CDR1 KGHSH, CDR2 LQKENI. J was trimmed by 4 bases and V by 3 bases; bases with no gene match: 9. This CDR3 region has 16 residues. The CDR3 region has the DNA TGTGCCAGCTCACCTCCGGCAGGGGGGTATAATCAGCCCCAGCATTTT. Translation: CASSPPAGGYNQPQHF.

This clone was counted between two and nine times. CDR3 nucleotide sequence: TGTGCCAGCTCACCAAACGGAGGCTCCTACGAGCAGTACTTC. It codes for CASSPNGGSYEQYF. The chain is built from TRBV18 and TRBJ2-7; D is possibly TRBD2 (5 bases). This CDR3 is built from 14 residues. The V and J ends lost 2 bases and 0 bases respectively, with 8 bases between them. CDR1 is KGHSH and CDR2 is LQKENI in the germline V gene.

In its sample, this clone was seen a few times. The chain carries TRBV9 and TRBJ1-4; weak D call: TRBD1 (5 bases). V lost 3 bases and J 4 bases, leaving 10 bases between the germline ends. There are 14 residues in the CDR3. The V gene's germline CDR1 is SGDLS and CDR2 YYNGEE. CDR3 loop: CASSAGRINEKLFF. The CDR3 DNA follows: TGTGCCAGCAGCGCGGGACGGATTAATGAAAAACTGTTTTTT.

CDR3 bases: TGTGCCAGCAGCGTCAACCTCGATCCCAAAAACATTCAGTACTTC. This sequence encodes CASSVNLDPKNIQYF. The V call is TRBV9, the J call TRBJ2-4; D unclear. V lost 2 bases and J 2 bases, leaving 11 bases between the germline ends. The germline CDR1 and CDR2 sequences are SGDLS and YYNGEE. CDR3 length: 15 amino acids.

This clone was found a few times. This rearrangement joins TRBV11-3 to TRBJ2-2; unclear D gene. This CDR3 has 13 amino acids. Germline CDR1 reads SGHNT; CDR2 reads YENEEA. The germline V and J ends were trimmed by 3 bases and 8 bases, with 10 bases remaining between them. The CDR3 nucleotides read TGTGCCAGCAGCTTTGGGAAGGAGGGGGAGCTGTTTTTT. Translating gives CASSFGKEGELFF.